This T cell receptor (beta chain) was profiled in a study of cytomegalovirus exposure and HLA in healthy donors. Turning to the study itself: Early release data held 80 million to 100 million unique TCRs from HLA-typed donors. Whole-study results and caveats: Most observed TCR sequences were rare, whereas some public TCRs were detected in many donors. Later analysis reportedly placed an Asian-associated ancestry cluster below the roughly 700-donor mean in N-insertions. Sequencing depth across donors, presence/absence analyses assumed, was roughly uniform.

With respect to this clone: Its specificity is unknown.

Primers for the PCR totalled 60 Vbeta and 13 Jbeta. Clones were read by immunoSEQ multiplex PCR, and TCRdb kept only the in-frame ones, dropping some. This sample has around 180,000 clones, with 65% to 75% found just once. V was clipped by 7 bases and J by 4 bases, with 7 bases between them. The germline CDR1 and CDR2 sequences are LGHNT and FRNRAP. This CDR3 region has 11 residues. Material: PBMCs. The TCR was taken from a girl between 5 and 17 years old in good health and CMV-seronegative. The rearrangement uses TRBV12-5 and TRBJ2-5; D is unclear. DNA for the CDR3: TGTGCTAGTGTTTCCAGAGAGACCCAGTACTTC. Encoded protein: CASVSRETQYF.